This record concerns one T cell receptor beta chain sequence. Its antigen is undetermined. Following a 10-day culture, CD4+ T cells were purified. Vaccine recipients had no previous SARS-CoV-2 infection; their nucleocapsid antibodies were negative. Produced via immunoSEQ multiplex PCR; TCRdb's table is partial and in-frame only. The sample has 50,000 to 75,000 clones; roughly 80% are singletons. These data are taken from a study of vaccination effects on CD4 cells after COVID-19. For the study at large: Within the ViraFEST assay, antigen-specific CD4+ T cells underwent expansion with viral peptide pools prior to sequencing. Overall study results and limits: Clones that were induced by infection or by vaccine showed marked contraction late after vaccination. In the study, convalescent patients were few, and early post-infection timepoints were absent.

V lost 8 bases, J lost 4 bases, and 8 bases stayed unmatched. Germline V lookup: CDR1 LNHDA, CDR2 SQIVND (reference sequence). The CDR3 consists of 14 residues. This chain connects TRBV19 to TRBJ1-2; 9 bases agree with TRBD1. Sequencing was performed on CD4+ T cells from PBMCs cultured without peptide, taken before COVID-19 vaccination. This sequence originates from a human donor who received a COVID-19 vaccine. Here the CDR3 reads CASSRTGEGYGYTF. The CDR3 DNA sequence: TGTGCCAGTTCCCGGACAGGGGAGGGCTATGGCTACACCTTC. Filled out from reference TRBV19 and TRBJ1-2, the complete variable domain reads DGGITQSPKYLFRKEGQNVTLSCEQNLNHDAMYWYRQDPGQGLRLIYYSQIVNDFQKGDIAEGYSVSREKKESFPLTVTSAQKNPTAFYLCASSRTGEGYGYTFGSGTRLTVV.